This T cell receptor (beta chain) was sequenced for a study of CD8 T cells in ankylosing spondylitis. Study conclusions and caveats: Disease-linked clones displayed a CD8+ phenotype and appeared relatively rarely in peripheral blood. A TCR beta motif of about eight highly homologous variants appeared characteristic of ankylosing spondylitis blood. Significant enrichment of disease-linked clones was reportedly seen in matched ankylosing spondylitis synovial fluid.

The CDR3 runs 21 residues. V dropped 4 bases and J dropped 1; count of bases not matched to a gene: 18. Germline values: CDR1 SQVTM, CDR2 ANQGSEA. Details on this clonotype: Its specificity is unknown.

By quantitative 5'-RACE with molecular barcodes, the TCR beta libraries were made. TCRdb re-analysed the 5' RACE reads in MiXCR, keeping a single row per CDR3 protein. The sample lists some 220,000 distinct CDR3 sequences, just under 7.5% occurring once. Sequenced sample: blood, either unsorted or a sorted T cell fraction (not recorded which). The clonotype originates from a male donor with ankylosing spondylitis. The chain recombines TRBV29-1 with TRBJ2-1, with TRBD2 matching over 14 bases. The CDR3 reads CSVVPRLTSGGAVRSYNEQFF. CDR3 bases: TGCAGCGTTGTTCCCCGACTGACTAGCGGGGGGGCTGTCAGGTCCTACAATGAGCAGTTCTTC.